The 17 T cell receptor beta chains reported below all come from one sample, sequenced in a study of blood T cell repertoires in COVID-19. TCRdb's table, derived via immunoSEQ multiplex PCR, lists solely in-frame clones and lacks some. The sample shows approximately 300,000 clones, 90% of them seen only once. The sample consisted of PBMCs or T cells enriched from blood (not recorded which). The receptors derive from a man aged 55-75 years who had recovered from COVID-19.

Of note for this clone: The same CDR3 also results from other DNA sequences found in this sample. This chain connects TRBV9 to TRBJ1-1; D perhaps matches TRBD1 (5 bases). Trimming stripped 0 bases from V and 2 bases from J, with 8 bases between. Germline V lookup: CDR1 SGDLS, CDR2 YYNGEE. The CDR3 has 14 residues. The CDR3 nucleotides are TGTGCCAGCAGCGTAGGAGGGACTAACACTGAAGCTTTCTTT. This encodes CASSVGGTNTEAFF.

The chain carries TRBV5-6 and TRBJ1-5, with TRBD1 as a possible D gene (6 bases). Trimming took off 2 bases at V and 4 bases at J, with 16 bases between the two ends. The CDR3 is 16 residues long. Germline CDR1 reads SGHDT; CDR2 reads YYEEEE. This chain's CDR3 is CASSFGQPQLNQPQHF. In DNA, the CDR3 is TGTGCCAGCAGCTTTGGACAGCCCCAGCTAAATCAGCCCCAGCATTTT.

This chain links TRBV18 with TRBJ1-1; D is ambiguous. The V and J ends lost 0 bases and 2 bases respectively, with 7 bases between them. Germline assignment: CDR1 KGHSH and CDR2 LQKENI. The CDR3 is 14 residues long. The CDR3, as DNA: TGTGCCAGCTCACCACCTCCGGGAAACACTGAAGCTTTCTTT. Protein sequence: CASSPPPGNTEAFF.

This clone was found once. The chain uses TRBV5-1 and TRBJ2-7, with 9 bases that match TRBD2. The CDR3 has 15 amino acids. Germline CDR1 SGHRS, CDR2 YFSETQ. With 0 bases clipped from V and 2 bases from J, the junction kept 3 bases outside the gene matches. The CDR3 nucleotides are TGCGCCAGCAGCTTGGTAGCGGGAGCAACCTACGAGCAGTACTTC. Protein sequence: CASSLVAGATYEQYF. Combining the CDR3 with reference TRBV5-1 and TRBJ2-7 gives the whole variable domain KAGVTQTPRYLIKTRGQQVTLSCSPISGHRSVSWYQQTPGQGLQFLFEYFSETQRNKGNFPGRFSGRQFSNSRSEMNVSTLELGDSALYLCASSLVAGATYEQYFGPGTRLTVT.

The chain recombines TRBV19 with TRBJ2-1; 8 bases match TRBD2. This CDR3 comprises 15 residues. The germline V gene has CDR1 LNHDA and CDR2 SQIVND (reference sequence). V was clipped by 1 base and J by 7 bases; unmatched bases: 6. The CDR3 spells CASSIAGGPRNEQFF. The CDR3 DNA sequence: TGTGCCAGTAGTATAGCGGGAGGGCCTCGAAATGAGCAGTTCTTC.

Concerning this clone: This specimen includes other DNA sequences encoding the same CDR3. J is TRBJ1-4 and V is TRBV5-1; 7 bases match TRBD1. Unmatched junction bases numbered 3, after V lost 0 bases and J lost 7 bases. The length of the CDR3 is 14 residues. The germline CDR1 and CDR2 sequences are SGHRS and YFSETQ. The DNA for the CDR3 is TGCGCCAGCAGCTTGGACAGGGGAGGTGAAAAACTGTTTTTT. This sequence encodes CASSLDRGGEKLFF.

The chain carries TRBV30 and TRBJ1-6; D gene ambiguous. Germline V lookup: CDR1 GTSNPN, CDR2 SVGIG (reference sequence). The CDR3 runs to 13 residues. The germline V and J ends were trimmed by 1 base and 11 bases, with 12 bases remaining between them. The CDR3 is CAWSGTTLTPLHF. Here the CDR3 DNA reads TGTGCCTGGAGTGGGACTACCCTGACACCCCTCCACTTT.

The V and J genes are TRBV24-1 and TRBJ2-2; 7 bases line up with TRBD2. Losses at the gene ends were 5 bases for V and 5 bases for J; bases not matched to a gene: 7. Germline V gene sequence: CDR1 KGHDR, CDR2 SFDVKD. This CDR3 is built from 15 residues. This CDR3 reads CATSGPQRETGELFF. DNA of the CDR3: TGTGCCACCAGTGGCCCGCAGCGGGAAACCGGGGAGCTGTTTTTT.

This chain links TRBV2 with TRBJ2-1; weak D call: TRBD1 (6 bases). The CDR3 runs to 14 residues. V gave up 8 bases and J gave up 3 bases, with 14 bases separating them. Germline V lookup: CDR1 SNHLY, CDR2 FYNNEI. Written as DNA, the CDR3 is TGTGCCAGCCGGGACATAATTTTCTACAATGAGCAGTTCTTC. As protein: CASRDIIFYNEQFF.

This chain links TRBV2 with TRBJ1-1, with D unclear. Germline V CDR1 and CDR2: SNHLY, FYNNEI. The CDR3 runs 14 residues. Trimming removed 7 bases from V and 0 bases from J, with 12 bases in between. CDR3 sequence (DNA): TGTGCCAGCAAGTCGGTCACTATGAACACTGAAGCTTTCTTT. Translating it yields CASKSVTMNTEAFF.

V is TRBV4-3 and J is TRBJ1-1, with unresolved D. The CDR3 sequence is 13 residues long. Germline V gene lookup returns CDR1 LGHNA and CDR2 YSLEER. The V gene lost 6 bases and the J gene lost 0 bases, with 8 bases spanning the gap. CDR3 DNA: TGCGCCAGCAGACCCGGTATGAACACTGAAGCTTTCTTT. Its translation: CASRPGMNTEAFF.

V is TRBV5-8 and J is TRBJ1-6, with D possibly TRBD1 on 5 matching bases. Germline V gene sequence: CDR1 SGHTS, CDR2 YDEGEE. Trimming took 1 base from V and 0 from J, leaving 8 bases between them. The CDR3 runs 16 residues. CDR3 bases: TGTGCCAGCAGCTTGCGGGGGGACTCCTATAATTCACCCCTCCACTTT. Translated: CASSLRGDSYNSPLHF. The full variable domain, completed using reference TRBV5-8 and TRBJ1-6, is EAGVTQSPTHLIKTRGQQATLRCSPISGHTSVYWYQQALGLGLQFLLWYDEGEERNRGNFPPRFSGRQFPNYSSELNVNALELEDSALYLCASSLRGDSYNSPLHFGNGTRLTVT.

The gene calls are TRBV3-1 (or the pseudogene TRBV3-2) and TRBJ2-5; 9 bases are a match to TRBD2. In germline, CDR1 is LGHDT, CDR2 YNNKEL (reference sequence). The CDR3 totals 15 residues. V shed 7 bases, J shed 5 bases, and the junction held 11 bases outside the gene matches. DNA of the CDR3: TGTGCCAGCACCCGGGTTAGCGGGAGTTTGGAGACCCAGTACTTC. Amino acids: CASTRVSGSLETQYF.

In its sample, this clone was seen once. CDR3 DNA: TGTGCCAGCATCCCTTCCGGGGGGCTCACAGATACGCAGTATTTT. This sequence encodes CASIPSGGLTDTQYF. This sequence joins TRBV7-9 and TRBJ2-3, with D maybe TRBD2 (7 bases). CDR1 is SEHNR and CDR2 is FQNEAQ in the germline V gene (reference sequence). The CDR3 sequence is 15 residues long. V was shortened by 7 bases and J by 2 bases, with 16 bases between the two germline ends.

This rearrangement joins TRBV5-6 to TRBJ1-5; TRBD1 matches 8 bases. Unmatched junction bases numbered 5, after V lost 3 bases and J lost 6 bases. CDR3 length equals 14 residues. The V gene's germline CDR1 is SGHDT and CDR2 YYEEEE. The CDR3 DNA sequence: TGTGCCAGCAGCTCTCAGGGGGCGGGTCAGCCCCAGCATTTT. This gives the protein CASSSQGAGQPQHF.

This clone came up once. The chain carries TRBV19 and TRBJ2-7; 8 bases map to TRBD2. The V and J ends lost 4 bases and 7 bases, in that order; junction bases with no gene match: 12. CDR1 and CDR2 (germline): LNHDA, SQIVND (reference sequence). This CDR3 has 15 amino acids. The CDR3 DNA sequence: TGTGCCAGTAGTAGGGGGACTAGTAAACCTCGGGAGCAGTACTTC. Amino acid sequence: CASSRGTSKPREQYF.

The V and J genes are TRBV19 and TRBJ2-7; 7 bases agree with TRBD1. The V and J ends lost 1 base and 1 base, in that order; junction bases with no gene match: 4. CDR3 size: 15 residues. Germline loops: CDR1 LNHDA, CDR2 SQIVND (reference sequence). The CDR3 reads CASSIVGGWSYEQYF. CDR3 DNA sequence: TGTGCCAGTAGTATAGTAGGGGGCTGGTCCTACGAGCAGTACTTC.